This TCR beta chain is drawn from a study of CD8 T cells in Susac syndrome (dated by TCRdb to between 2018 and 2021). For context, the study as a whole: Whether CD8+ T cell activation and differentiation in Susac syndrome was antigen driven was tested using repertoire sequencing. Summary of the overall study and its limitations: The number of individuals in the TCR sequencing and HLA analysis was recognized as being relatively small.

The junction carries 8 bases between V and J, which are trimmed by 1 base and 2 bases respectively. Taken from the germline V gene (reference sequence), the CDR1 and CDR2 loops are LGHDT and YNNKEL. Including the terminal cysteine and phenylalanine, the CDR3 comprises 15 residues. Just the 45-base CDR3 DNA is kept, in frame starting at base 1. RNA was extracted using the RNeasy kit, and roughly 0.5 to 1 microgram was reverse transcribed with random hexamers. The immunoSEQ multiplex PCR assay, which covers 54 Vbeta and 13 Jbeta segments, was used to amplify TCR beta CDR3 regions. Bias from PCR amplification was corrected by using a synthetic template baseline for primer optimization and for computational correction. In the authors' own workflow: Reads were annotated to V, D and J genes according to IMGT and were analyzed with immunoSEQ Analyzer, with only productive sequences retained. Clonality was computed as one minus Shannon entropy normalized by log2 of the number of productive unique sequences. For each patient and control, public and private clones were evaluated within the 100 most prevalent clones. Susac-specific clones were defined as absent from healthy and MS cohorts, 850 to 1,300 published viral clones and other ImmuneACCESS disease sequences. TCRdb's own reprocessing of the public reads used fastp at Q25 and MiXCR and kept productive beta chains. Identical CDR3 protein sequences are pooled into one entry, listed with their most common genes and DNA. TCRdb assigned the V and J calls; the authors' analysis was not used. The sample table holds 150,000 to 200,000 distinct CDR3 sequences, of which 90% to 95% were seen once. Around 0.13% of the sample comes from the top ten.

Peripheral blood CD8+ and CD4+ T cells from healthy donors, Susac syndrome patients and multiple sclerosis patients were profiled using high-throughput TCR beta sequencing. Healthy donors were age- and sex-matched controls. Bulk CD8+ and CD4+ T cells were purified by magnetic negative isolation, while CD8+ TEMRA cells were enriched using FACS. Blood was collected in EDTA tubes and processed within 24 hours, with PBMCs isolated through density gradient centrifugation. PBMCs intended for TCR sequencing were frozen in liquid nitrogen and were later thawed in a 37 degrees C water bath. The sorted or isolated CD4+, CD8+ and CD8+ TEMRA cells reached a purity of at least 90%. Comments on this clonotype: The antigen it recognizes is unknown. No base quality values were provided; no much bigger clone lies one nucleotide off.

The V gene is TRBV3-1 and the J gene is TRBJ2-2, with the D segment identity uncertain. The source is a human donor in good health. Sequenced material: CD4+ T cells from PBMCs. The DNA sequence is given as TGTGCCAGCAGCCAAGTAGTGTCCAACACCGGGGAGCTGTTTTTT. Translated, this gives CASSQVVSNTGELFF.